This TCR beta chain was retrieved from a study of blood T cell repertoires in COVID-19 (dated by TCRdb to 2018 to 2021). Regarding the study in general: Samples covering the acute and convalescent phases of COVID-19 were provided by collaborators in the United States, Italy and Spain. The prospective study material was composed of cDNA or gDNA derived from T cells, B-cell-depleted T cells, or PBMCs. The dataset comprised deeply sampled blood TCRbeta repertoires from subjects exposed to, actively infected with, or recovered from COVID-19. The repertoires were released in a freely available public database meant as a resource for research on the immune response to SARS-CoV-2. The samples were drawn from the first 160 participants of the ongoing ImmuneRACE study and from about 1,200 subjects provided by 6 global collaborators. A de-identified subject ID, COVID-19 status, age in years and sex were almost always included in the sample metadata. Where available, HLA class I and class II types were taken from metadata supplied by the sample provider and were not determined by assay-based typing.

From a lookup of the germline V gene, CDR1 and CDR2 are MNHNS and SASEGT. The V end loses 1 base and the J end loses 0 bases, and a stretch of 7 bases separates them. Measured from the cysteine to the phenylalanine, the CDR3 is 15 residues long. The kept DNA is CDR3 alone, 45 bases in frame from the first base. The immunoSEQ Assay, a bias-controlled multiplex PCR, was used to amplify TCRbeta CDR3 regions from genomic DNA. Per the authors' processing: The number of nucleated cells in each sample was estimated by amplification of reference gene primers within the assay. To quantify the absolute abundance of each unique TCRbeta CDR3 rearrangement, sequence reads were collapsed and filtered. For each sample, productive Simpson clonality was calculated as the square root of Simpson's diversity index over productive rearrangements. What TCRdb holds here is the immuneACCESS table cut down to in-frame rearrangements. Part of the clones is not present; checked against another copy, under half of the missing clones reflect an unresolved V gene, and the others are unexplained. V and J calls and clone size follow that table, whereas D and trimming were derived from the DNA. The sample profile shows some 150,000 clones; less than 90% of them were found once. The top ten hold roughly 2.2% of the sample.

The collaborating institutions used their own protocols to collect whole blood in K2EDTA tubes. For TCRbeta analysis, collaborators shipped samples in one of three forms: frozen whole blood, isolated PBMCs, or DNA extracted from either of those sample types. On this clone: No antigen is known for it. Base qualities are not recorded, but no much larger clone differs from it by a single base.

Paper-wide results and their limitations: The quantity of clinical and demographic metadata differed by source and by participant and was supplied without curation.

The receptor chain draws on TRBV6-1 and TRBJ1-5; the D gene is unclear. The TCR comes from an older woman with acute or convalescent COVID-19. Sequencing was done on a sample of peripheral blood. The DNA reads as follows: TGTGCCAGCAGTGAAGGTCGAGTTAGCAATCAGCCCCAGCATTTT. It encodes CASSEGRVSNQPQHF.